This record looks at one T cell receptor (beta chain) sequence and its context. Its antigen is as yet unknown. Method: immunoSEQ multiplex PCR; TCRdb's copy keeps in-frame clones and lacks some. The sample lists roughly 87,000 clones, approximately 90% occurring once. Samples with a second dose at about 4 or about 12 weeks were pooled together. The sample originates from a study of T cell responses to AZD1222 COVID-19 vaccine. The study's findings and limits: Variant regions that are unmutated are reportedly the target of nearly half of spike-specific TCRs. Spike-spanning, vaccine-associated CD4 TCRs were dominant at 160-218 and 743-854. All repertoire sampling was performed exclusively after the peak T cell response.

The CDR3 has 17 amino acids. The trim removed 0 bases at V and 8 bases at J, leaving 10 bases unmatched. Per germline, CDR1 SGHTA and CDR2 FQGTGA. The material sequenced was peripheral blood, taken 28 days after the second AZD1222 dose. This chain uses TRBV7-3 with TRBJ2-2; 9 bases line up with TRBD1. The clonotype originates from an adult who received the AZD1222 COVID-19 vaccine. CDR3 residues: CASSLTGYPDRGGELFF. The CDR3, as DNA: TGTGCCAGCAGCTTAACGGGGTACCCGGACAGGGGAGGGGAGCTGTTTTTT.